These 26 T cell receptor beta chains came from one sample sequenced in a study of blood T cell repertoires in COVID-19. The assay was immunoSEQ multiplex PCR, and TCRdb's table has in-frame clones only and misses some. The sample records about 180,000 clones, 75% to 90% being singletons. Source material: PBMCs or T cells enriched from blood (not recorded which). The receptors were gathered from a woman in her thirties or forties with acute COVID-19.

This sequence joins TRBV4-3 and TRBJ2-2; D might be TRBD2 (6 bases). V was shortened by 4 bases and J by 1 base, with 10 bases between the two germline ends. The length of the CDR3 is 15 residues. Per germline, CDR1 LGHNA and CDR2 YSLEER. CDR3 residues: CASSLRLVNTGELFF. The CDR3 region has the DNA TGCGCCAGCAGCCTTCGACTAGTGAACACCGGGGAGCTGTTTTTT.

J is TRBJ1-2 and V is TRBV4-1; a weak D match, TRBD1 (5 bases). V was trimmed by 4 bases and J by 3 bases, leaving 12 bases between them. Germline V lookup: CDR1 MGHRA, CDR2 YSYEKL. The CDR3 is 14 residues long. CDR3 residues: CASSRSRGYYGYTF. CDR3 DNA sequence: TGCGCCAGCAGCCGTTCGCGGGGGTACTATGGCTACACCTTC.

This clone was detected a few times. In DNA, the CDR3 is TGTGCCAGCAGTGAACTCGGCCAGGGAGGTTCACCCCTCCACTTT. Translating gives CASSELGQGGSPLHF. This sequence joins TRBV2 and TRBJ1-6, with a possible D match to TRBD1 (5 bases). The length of the CDR3 is 15 residues. Trimming pared 2 bases from V and 9 bases from J, leaving 14 bases between. Per the germline V gene, CDR1 is SNHLY and CDR2 is FYNNEI. Supplemented by reference TRBV2 and TRBJ1-6, the full variable domain reads EPEVTQTPSHQVTQMGQEVILRCVPISNHLYFYWYRQILGQKVEFLVSFYNNEISEKSEIFDDQFSVERPDGSNFTLKIRSTKLEDSAMYFCASSELGQGGSPLHFGNGTRLTVT.

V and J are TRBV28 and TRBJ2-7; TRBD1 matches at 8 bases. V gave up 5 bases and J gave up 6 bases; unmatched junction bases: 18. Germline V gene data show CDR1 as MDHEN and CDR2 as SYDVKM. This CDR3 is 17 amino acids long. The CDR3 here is CASSTQGQAPRLGEQYF. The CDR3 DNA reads TGTGCCAGCAGTACACAGGGACAGGCGCCCAGGTTGGGCGAGCAGTACTTC.

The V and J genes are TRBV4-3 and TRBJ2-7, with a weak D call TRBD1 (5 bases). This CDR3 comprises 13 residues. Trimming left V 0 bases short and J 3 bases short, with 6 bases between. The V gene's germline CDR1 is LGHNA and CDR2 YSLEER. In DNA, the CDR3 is TGCGCCAGCAGCCAAGAGCAGGGCTACGAGCAGTACTTC. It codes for CASSQEQGYEQYF.

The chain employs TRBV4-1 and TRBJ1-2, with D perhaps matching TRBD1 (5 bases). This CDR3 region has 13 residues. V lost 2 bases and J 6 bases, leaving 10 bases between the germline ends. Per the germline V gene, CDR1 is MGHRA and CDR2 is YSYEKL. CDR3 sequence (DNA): TGCGCCAGCAGCCAACAAGTAGGGGATGGCTACACCTTC. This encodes CASSQQVGDGYTF.

CDR3 region: CASSWGTGVQETQYF. Here the CDR3 DNA reads TGTGCCAGCTCCTGGGGGACAGGGGTTCAAGAGACCCAGTACTTC. V usage is TRBV6-6 and J usage is TRBJ2-5; 10 bases fit TRBD1. The CDR3 length is 15 residues. Trimming at V came to 8 bases and at J to 2 bases, leaving 8 bases not matched to a gene. Per germline, CDR1 MNHNY and CDR2 SVGAGI (reference sequence).

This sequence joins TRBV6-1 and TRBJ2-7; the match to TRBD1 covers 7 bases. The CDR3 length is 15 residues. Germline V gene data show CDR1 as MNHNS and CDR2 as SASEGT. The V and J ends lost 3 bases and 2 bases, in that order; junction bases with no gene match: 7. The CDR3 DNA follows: TGTGCCAGCAGTGAGAAGACAGGGCCCCCCTACGAGCAGTACTTC. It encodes CASSEKTGPPYEQYF.

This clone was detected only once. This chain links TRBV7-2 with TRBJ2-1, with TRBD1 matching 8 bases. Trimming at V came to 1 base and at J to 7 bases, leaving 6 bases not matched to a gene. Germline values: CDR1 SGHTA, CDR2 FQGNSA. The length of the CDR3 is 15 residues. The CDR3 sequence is CASSLGQGLRNEQFF. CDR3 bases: TGTGCCAGCAGCTTAGGACAGGGGCTGAGGAATGAGCAGTTCTTC.

The DNA of the CDR3 is TGTGCCACCAGGCACAGGCTCGAAAATGAAGCTTTCTTT. Residues: CATRHRLENEAFF. The chain employs TRBV5-6 and TRBJ1-1, with a possible D match to TRBD1 (5 bases). Germline lookup yields CDR1 SGHDT and CDR2 YYEEEE. V gave up 9 bases and J gave up 7 bases, with 19 bases separating them. This CDR3 region has 13 residues.

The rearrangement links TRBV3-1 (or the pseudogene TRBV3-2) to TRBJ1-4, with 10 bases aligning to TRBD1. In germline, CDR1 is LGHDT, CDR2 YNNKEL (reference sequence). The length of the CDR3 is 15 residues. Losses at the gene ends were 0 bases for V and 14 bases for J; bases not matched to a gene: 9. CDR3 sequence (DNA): TGTGCCAGCAGCCAAGATATCGGGACAGGGGTCCGGCTGTTTTTT. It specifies CASSQDIGTGVRLFF.

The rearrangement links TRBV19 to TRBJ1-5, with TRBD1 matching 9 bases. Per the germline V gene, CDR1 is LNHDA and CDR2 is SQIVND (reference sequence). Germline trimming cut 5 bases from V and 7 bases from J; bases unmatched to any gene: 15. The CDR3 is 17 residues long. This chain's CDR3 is CASSHLKGGTGTQPQHF. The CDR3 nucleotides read TGTGCCAGTAGTCACTTAAAAGGCGGGACAGGGACCCAGCCCCAGCATTTT.

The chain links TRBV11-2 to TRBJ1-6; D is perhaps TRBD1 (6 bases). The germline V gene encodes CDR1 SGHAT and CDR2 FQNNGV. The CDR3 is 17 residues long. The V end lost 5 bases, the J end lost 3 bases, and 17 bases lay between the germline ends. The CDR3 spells CASSTRRTALYNSPLHF. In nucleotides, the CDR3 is TGTGCCAGCAGCACTAGGCGGACAGCTCTCTATAATTCACCCCTCCACTTT. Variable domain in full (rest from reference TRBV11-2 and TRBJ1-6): EAGVAQSPRYKIIEKRQSVAFWCNPISGHATLYWYQQILGQGPKLLIQFQNNGVVDDSQLPKDRFSAERLKGVDSTLKIQPAKLEDSAVYLCASSTRRTALYNSPLHFGNGTRLTVT.

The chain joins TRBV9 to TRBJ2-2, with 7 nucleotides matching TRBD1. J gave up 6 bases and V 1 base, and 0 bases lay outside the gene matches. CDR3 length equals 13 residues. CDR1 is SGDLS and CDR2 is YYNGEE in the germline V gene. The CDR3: CASSVTGAGELFF. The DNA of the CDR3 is TGTGCCAGCAGCGTAACAGGGGCCGGGGAGCTGTTTTTT.

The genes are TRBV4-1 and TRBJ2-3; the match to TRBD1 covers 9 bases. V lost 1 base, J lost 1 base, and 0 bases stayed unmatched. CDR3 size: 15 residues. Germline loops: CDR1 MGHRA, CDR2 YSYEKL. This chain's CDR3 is CASSQGDRGTDTQYF. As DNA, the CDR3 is TGCGCCAGCAGCCAAGGGGACAGGGGCACAGATACGCAGTATTTT.

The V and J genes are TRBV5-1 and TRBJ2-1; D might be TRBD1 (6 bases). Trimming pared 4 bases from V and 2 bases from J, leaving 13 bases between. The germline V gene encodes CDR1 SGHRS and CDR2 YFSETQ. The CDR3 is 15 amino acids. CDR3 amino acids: CASSASGTTYNEQFF. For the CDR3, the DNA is TGCGCCAGCAGCGCATCCGGGACAACCTACAATGAGCAGTTCTTC.

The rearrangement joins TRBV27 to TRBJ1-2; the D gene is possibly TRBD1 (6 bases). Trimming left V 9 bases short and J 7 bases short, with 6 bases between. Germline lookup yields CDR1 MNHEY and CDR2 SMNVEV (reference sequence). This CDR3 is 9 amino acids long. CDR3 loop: CARGAGYTF. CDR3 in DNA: TGTGCCAGGGGGGCTGGCTACACCTTC.

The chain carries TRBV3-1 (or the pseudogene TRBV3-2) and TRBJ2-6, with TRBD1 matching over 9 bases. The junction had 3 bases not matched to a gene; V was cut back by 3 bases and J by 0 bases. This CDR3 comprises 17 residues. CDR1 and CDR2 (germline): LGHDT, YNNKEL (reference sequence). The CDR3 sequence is CASSQPGQGSGANVLTF. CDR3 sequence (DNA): TGTGCCAGCAGCCAGCCGGGACAGGGCTCTGGGGCCAACGTCCTGACTTTC.

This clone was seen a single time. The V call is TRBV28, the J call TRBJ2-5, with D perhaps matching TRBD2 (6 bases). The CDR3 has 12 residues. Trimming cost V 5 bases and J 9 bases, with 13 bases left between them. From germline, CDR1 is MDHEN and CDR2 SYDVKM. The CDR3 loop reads CASSLTSSAQYF. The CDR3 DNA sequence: TGTGCCAGCAGTCTGACTAGTTCGGCCCAGTACTTC.

The CDR3 reads CASSLDASFPYEQYF. The CDR3 bases are TGTGCCAGCAGCTTAGACGCTAGCTTCCCCTACGAGCAGTACTTC. The chain joins TRBV7-2 to TRBJ2-7, with D possibly TRBD2 on 5 matching bases. Germline CDR1 SGHTA, CDR2 FQGNSA. The CDR3 is 15 amino acids. V lost 1 base and J lost 2, with 12 bases in between.

The CDR3 DNA sequence: TGTGCCAGCAGCTTATTCGTTGGCGGGACCTACGAGCAGTACTTC. This encodes CASSLFVGGTYEQYF. The J gene is TRBJ2-7, the V gene TRBV7-9, with D perhaps matching TRBD2 (6 bases). There are 15 residues in the CDR3. Germline assignment: CDR1 SEHNR and CDR2 FQNEAQ (reference sequence). V lost 2 bases to trimming and J lost 2 bases, with 13 bases between them. Combining the CDR3 with reference TRBV7-9 and TRBJ2-7 gives the whole variable domain DTGVSQNPRHKITKRGQNVTFRCDPISEHNRLYWYRQTLGQGPEFLTYFQNEAQLEKSRLLSDRFSAERPKGSFSTLEIQRTEQGDSAMYLCASSLFVGGTYEQYFGPGTRLTVT.

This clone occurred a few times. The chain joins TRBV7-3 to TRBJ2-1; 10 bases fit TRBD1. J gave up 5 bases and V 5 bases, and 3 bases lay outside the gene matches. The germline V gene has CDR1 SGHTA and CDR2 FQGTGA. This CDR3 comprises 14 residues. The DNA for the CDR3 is TGTGCCAGCAGCCCCGGACAGGGGGACAATGAGCAGTTCTTC. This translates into CASSPGQGDNEQFF.

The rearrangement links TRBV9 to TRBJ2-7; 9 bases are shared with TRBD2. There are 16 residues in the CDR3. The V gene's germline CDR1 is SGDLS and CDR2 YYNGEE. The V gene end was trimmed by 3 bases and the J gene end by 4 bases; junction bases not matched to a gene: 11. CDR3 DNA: TGTGCCAGCAGCGCAGCCCTAGCGGGAAATTTTTACGAGCAGTACTTC. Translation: CASSAALAGNFYEQYF. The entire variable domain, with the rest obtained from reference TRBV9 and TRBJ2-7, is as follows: DSGVTQTPKHLITATGQRVTLRCSPRSGDLSVYWYQQSLDQGLQFLIQYYNGEERAKGNILERFSAQQFPDLHSELNLSSLELGDSALYFCASSAALAGNFYEQYFGPGTRLTVT.

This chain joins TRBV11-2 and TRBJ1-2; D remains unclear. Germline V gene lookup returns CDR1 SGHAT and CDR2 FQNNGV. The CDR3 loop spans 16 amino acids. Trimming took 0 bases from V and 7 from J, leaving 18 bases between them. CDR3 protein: CASSLDGPDLSGGYTF. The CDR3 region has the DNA TGTGCCAGCAGCTTAGATGGGCCGGACCTCAGCGGTGGCTACACCTTC. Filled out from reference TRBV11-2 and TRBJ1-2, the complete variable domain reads EAGVAQSPRYKIIEKRQSVAFWCNPISGHATLYWYQQILGQGPKLLIQFQNNGVVDDSQLPKDRFSAERLKGVDSTLKIQPAKLEDSAVYLCASSLDGPDLSGGYTFGSGTRLTVV.

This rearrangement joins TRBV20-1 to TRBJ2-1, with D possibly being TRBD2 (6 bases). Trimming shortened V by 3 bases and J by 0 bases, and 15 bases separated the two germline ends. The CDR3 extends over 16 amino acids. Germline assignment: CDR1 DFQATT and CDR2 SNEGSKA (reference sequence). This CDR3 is CSASTLVGGSYNEQFF. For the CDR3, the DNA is TGCAGTGCTAGTACCCTCGTGGGGGGCTCCTACAATGAGCAGTTCTTC.

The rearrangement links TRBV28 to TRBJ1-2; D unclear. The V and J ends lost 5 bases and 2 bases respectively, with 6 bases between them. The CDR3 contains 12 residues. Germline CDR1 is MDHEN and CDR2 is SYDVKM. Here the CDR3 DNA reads TGTGCCAGCAGTCCTCGGAACTATGGCTACACCTTC. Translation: CASSPRNYGYTF.